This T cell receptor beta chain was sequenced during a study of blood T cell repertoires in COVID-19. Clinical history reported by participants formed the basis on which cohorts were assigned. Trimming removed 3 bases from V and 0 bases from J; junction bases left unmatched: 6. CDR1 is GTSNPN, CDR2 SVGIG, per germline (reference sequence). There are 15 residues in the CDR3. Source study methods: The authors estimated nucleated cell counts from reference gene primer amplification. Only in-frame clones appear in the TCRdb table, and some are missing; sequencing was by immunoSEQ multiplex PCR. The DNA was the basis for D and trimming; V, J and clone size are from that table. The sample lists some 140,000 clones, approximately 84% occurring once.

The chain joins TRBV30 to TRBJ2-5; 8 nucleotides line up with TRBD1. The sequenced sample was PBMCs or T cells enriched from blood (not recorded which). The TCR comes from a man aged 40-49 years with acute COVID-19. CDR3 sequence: CAWRGTGWYQETQYF. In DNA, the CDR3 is TGTGCCTGGAGGGGGACAGGATGGTACCAAGAGACCCAGTACTTC.